The clone carrying this TCR beta chain was picked up many times. Its specificity is unknown. CDR1 and CDR2 (germline): MNHNS, SASEGT. The V end was cut by 11 bases, the J end by 1 base, with 17 bases between. The CDR3 sequence is 14 residues long. These data belong to a study of post-analysis software for immune sequencing data. Study-level background: Recorded subtypes: relapsing-remitting, secondary progressive, progressive-relapsing; some patients unannotated. Broader study findings: Strong co-clustering by F measure was seen for same-batch samples. Diversity measured as normalized Chao1 was significantly lower in multiple sclerosis patients than in controls. Patients showed TRBV5-6, TRBV5-1 and TRBV20-1 among four to six TRBV segments more frequent than in controls.

Incorporated into the TCR beta cDNA libraries were unique molecular identifiers, which served to reduce PCR and sequencing biases. T cells numbering roughly 1 to 10 million yielded 450,000 to 600,000 cDNA molecules. TCRdb passed the PCR reads through MiXCR, listing each CDR3 protein once. The repertoire holds around 200,000 distinct CDR3 sequences, 25% to 30% seen once, with more than 3% in the top ten. The sequence was obtained from a girl between 2 and 17 years old with multiple sclerosis. V gene TRBV6-1 combines with J gene TRBJ2-5; perhaps TRBD1 as D (6 bases). Sequencing was performed on blood. CDR3 sequence (DNA): TGTGCCGGCCAACGGACAGCTGGCCAAGAGACCCAGTACTTC. Its protein product is CAGQRTAGQETQYF.